This T cell receptor (beta chain) was captured by sequencing in a study of blood T cell repertoires in COVID-19. Study details: T cells, B-cell-depleted T cells, or PBMCs supplied cDNA or gDNA.

Recruitment covered roughly 22 US areas and drew participants whose ages spanned about 18 to 100 years. Assignments of participants to cohorts depended upon their own reported clinical history. Resolution of symptoms, clearance, or two negative PCRs was present in recovered Cohort 3 donors. Germline trimming cut 3 bases from V and 2 bases from J; bases unmatched to any gene: 12. Germline V CDR1 and CDR2: GTSNPN, SVGIG (reference sequence). This CDR3 has 16 residues. Some clones are missing from TCRdb's copy, which holds only in-frame ones; the method was immunoSEQ multiplex PCR. The data hold approximately 400,000 clones, with 88% observed a single time. The sample holds a few counts of this clone.

Sequenced input: PBMCs or T cells enriched from blood (not recorded which). The gene calls are TRBV30 and TRBJ1-2; 7 bases line up with TRBD1. The sequence was obtained from a woman younger than 30 who had recovered from COVID-19. The CDR3 is CAWRAPGGSPNYGYTF. The CDR3 DNA reads as TGTGCCTGGAGGGCCCCAGGGGGGAGCCCCAACTATGGCTACACCTTC.